A selection of T cell receptor beta chains follows, all from one sample in a study of blood T cell repertoires in COVID-19. Assay used: immunoSEQ multiplex PCR; TCRdb lists only in-frame clones, some missing. Among around 330,000 clones listed, 87% were seen once. The sample comprised PBMCs or T cells enriched from blood (not recorded which). The receptors originated from a woman between 18 and 29 years old who had recovered from COVID-19. Each CDR3 is given with its conserved first and last residue. Fields, in order: clone size, D gene, V gene, J gene, CDR3 protein, CDR3 DNA. D genes are given only for firm matches. Where a row states a size, it is once, few, many or the class of an expanded clone; other rows omit it.

-	-	TRBV7-7	TRBJ2-2	CASSLTENTGELFF	TGTGCCAGCAGCCTTACTGAGAACACCGGGGAGCTGTTTTTT
-	-	TRBV25-1	TRBJ2-3	CASSEYRGKTTDTQYF	TGTGCCAGCAGTGAATATCGAGGCAAGACCACAGATACGCAGTATTTT
-	-	TRBV4-3	TRBJ2-7	CASSQSTYFHYEQYF	TGCGCCAGCAGCCAATCTACTTACTTCCATTACGAGCAGTACTTC
once	-	TRBV7-2	TRBJ1-2	CASSLDGSYGYTF	TGTGCCAGCAGCTTAGATGGCAGCTATGGCTACACCTTC
-	-	TRBV30	TRBJ2-5	CAWTVGQETQYF	TGTGCCTGGACAGTTGGGCAGGAGACCCAGTACTTC
-	-	TRBV7-8	TRBJ1-6	CASSLRTGPGDNSPLHF	TGTGCCAGCAGCTTAAGGACCGGGCCAGGGGATAATTCACCCCTCCACTTT
-	-	TRBV19	TRBJ2-5	CASSIGAAQETQYF	TGTGCCAGTAGTATAGGGGCAGCTCAAGAGACCCAGTACTTC
-	-	TRBV27	TRBJ2-5	CASSLVEQGTQYF	TGTGCCAGCAGTTTGGTAGAGCAGGGGACCCAGTACTTC
-	TRBD2	TRBV3-1/TRBV3-2	TRBJ2-5	CASSQVPGVAGETQYF	TGTGCCAGCAGCCAAGTCCCCGGGGTAGCGGGAGAGACCCAGTACTTC
-	TRBD1	TRBV28	TRBJ1-2	CASRDRGRLINGYTF	TGTGCCAGCAGAGACAGGGGGCGGTTGATCAATGGCTACACCTTC
-	-	TRBV11-1	TRBJ2-5	CASSLAFSGTQETQYF	TGTGCCAGCAGCTTAGCTTTTAGTGGGACTCAAGAGACCCAGTACTTC
-	TRBD2	TRBV4-3	TRBJ2-5	CASSQSVAGGQETQYF	TGCGCCAGCAGCCAATCCGTAGCGGGGGGGCAAGAGACCCAGTACTTC
-	-	TRBV28	TRBJ1-3	CASSAGGGRLGNTIYF	TGTGCCAGCAGCGCCGGGGGAGGAAGGTTGGGAAACACCATATATTTT
-	TRBD1	TRBV7-9	TRBJ1-1	CASRYTMRDRNTEAFF	TGTGCCAGCAGGTATACCATGAGGGACAGGAACACTGAAGCTTTCTTT
-	-	TRBV30	TRBJ1-1	CAWSVVQGLKGHSF	TGTGCCTGGAGTGTAGTACAGGGTTTGAAGGGACACTCCTTT
once	-	TRBV7-6	TRBJ1-3	CASSLYLGNTIYF	TGTGCCAGCAGCTTATATCTGGGAAACACCATATATTTT
-	TRBD2	TRBV11-2	TRBJ2-1	CASSLAGPYNEQFF	TGTGCCAGCTCCCTAGCGGGGCCCTACAATGAGCAGTTCTTC
-	-	TRBV12-3/TRBV12-4	TRBJ2-7	CASMEGYSEQYF	TGTGCCAGTATGGAGGGGTATAGCGAGCAGTACTTC
-	-	TRBV7-9	TRBJ1-4	CASSNSNAEKLFF	TGTGCCAGCAGCAACAGTAATGCTGAAAAACTGTTTTTT
-	-	TRBV3-1/TRBV3-2	TRBJ1-2	CASSPSVVGRGGYTF	TGTGCCAGCAGCCCTTCCGTTGTGGGGAGAGGGGGCTACACCTTC
-	TRBD2	TRBV4-1	TRBJ2-1	CASSQTGTSSYNEQFF	TGCGCCAGCAGCCAGACCGGGACTAGCTCCTACAATGAGCAGTTCTTC
once	-	TRBV14	TRBJ1-6	CASSQGAGSYTPLHF	TGTGCCAGCAGCCAAGGGGCAGGGTCGTACACACCCCTCCACTTT
-	TRBD1	TRBV7-9	TRBJ1-3	CASSLRQGTGNTIYF	TGTGCCAGCAGCTTAAGACAGGGTACTGGAAACACCATATATTTT
-	TRBD2	TRBV6-2/TRBV6-3	TRBJ2-7	CASSYLAASGRREQYF	TGTGCCAGCAGTTACCTAGCGGCTAGCGGGAGGCGCGAGCAGTACTTC
-	-	TRBV7-9	TRBJ2-3	CASSLVSREDTQYF	TGTGCCAGCAGCTTAGTGTCGCGGGAAGATACGCAGTATTTT
-	TRBD2	TRBV19	TRBJ2-2	CASSIGLAGVGELFF	TGTGCCAGTAGTATAGGCCTAGCGGGCGTCGGGGAGCTGTTTTTT
-	TRBD1	TRBV5-6	TRBJ2-7	CASSHSDRGPYEQYF	TGTGCCAGCAGCCATTCGGACAGGGGGCCCTACGAGCAGTACTTC
-	-	TRBV4-1	TRBJ1-5	CASSQEGPTGDQPQHF	TGCGCCAGCAGCCAAGAGGGACCAACGGGAGATCAGCCCCAGCATTTT
-	-	TRBV24-1	TRBJ2-5	CATSDTDSPIQETQYF	TGTGCCACCAGTGATACCGACAGCCCTATCCAAGAGACCCAGTACTTC
-	-	TRBV6-5	TRBJ1-2	CASRAGANYGYTF	TGTGCCAGCAGGGCAGGGGCTAACTATGGCTACACCTTC
-	TRBD1	TRBV7-9	TRBJ1-2	CASTRSGGADGYTF	TGTGCCAGCACCCGTTCAGGGGGCGCGGATGGCTACACCTTC
-	TRBD1	TRBV18	TRBJ1-2	CASSRETGSYGYTF	TGTGCCAGCTCACGAGAGACAGGGAGCTATGGCTACACCTTC
once	-	TRBV28	TRBJ1-2	CASSFQGYGYTF	TGTGCCAGCAGTTTCCAGGGCTATGGCTACACCTTC
-	-	TRBV11-2	TRBJ1-1	CASSLGFASRTEAFF	TGTGCCAGCAGCTTAGGATTTGCATCGAGGACTGAAGCTTTCTTT
-	TRBD2	TRBV5-4	TRBJ2-7	CASSSGRSGSYEQYF	TGTGCCAGCAGCTCAGGGCGTAGCGGGAGTTACGAGCAGTACTTC
-	TRBD1	TRBV5-1	TRBJ1-2	CASSPPGQGVDGYTF	TGCGCCAGCAGCCCACCGGGACAGGGGGTAGATGGCTACACCTTC
-	-	TRBV5-6	TRBJ1-4	CASSLVRGTSIEKLFF	TGTGCCAGCAGCTTGGTCAGGGGAACGTCAATTGAAAAACTGTTTTTT
-	-	TRBV4-2	TRBJ1-2	CASSQDLSGGTVYGYTF	TGTGCCAGCAGCCAAGATTTATCCGGCGGTACGGTCTATGGCTACACCTTC
-	TRBD1	TRBV11-3	TRBJ2-7	CASSLSDRTYEQYF	TGTGCCAGCAGCTTGTCGGACAGGACCTACGAGCAGTACTTC
few	-	TRBV6-5	TRBJ1-1	CASRPQGNTEAFF	TGTGCCAGCAGGCCTCAGGGGAACACTGAAGCTTTCTTT
-	-	TRBV6-5	TRBJ1-2	CASSQHPNYGYTF	TGTGCCAGCAGCCAACACCCTAACTATGGCTACACCTTC
-	-	TRBV28	TRBJ2-1	CASSFSPVLEQFF	TGTGCCAGCAGTTTTAGCCCGGTCCTTGAGCAGTTCTTC
once	-	TRBV28	TRBJ1-2	CASSLGAPGYTF	TGTGCCAGCAGTTTAGGGGCGCCAGGCTACACCTTC
few	TRBD2	TRBV25-1	TRBJ2-5	CASSELALGGRVGETQYF	TGTGCCAGCAGTGAATTGGCCCTCGGGGGGAGAGTAGGGGAGACCCAGTACTTC
-	-	TRBV14	TRBJ2-5	CASSQAGTAETQYF	TGTGCCAGCAGCCAAGCAGGTACAGCAGAGACCCAGTACTTC
-	-	TRBV9	TRBJ1-1	CASSVATGPGTEAFF	TGTGCCAGCAGCGTAGCCACAGGGCCCGGGACTGAAGCTTTCTTT
-	TRBD2	TRBV4-2	TRBJ2-7	CASSQDVKLAGGEQYF	TGTGCCAGCAGCCAAGATGTAAAACTAGCGGGAGGGGAGCAGTACTTC
-	-	TRBV5-6	TRBJ2-5	CASSLVLGGQETQYF	TGTGCCAGCAGCTTGGTCCTAGGTGGCCAAGAGACCCAGTACTTC
-	-	TRBV19	TRBJ1-5	CASSLQTATGYSNQPQHF	TGTGCCAGTAGCCTTCAAACCGCGACAGGCTATAGCAATCAGCCCCAGCATTTT